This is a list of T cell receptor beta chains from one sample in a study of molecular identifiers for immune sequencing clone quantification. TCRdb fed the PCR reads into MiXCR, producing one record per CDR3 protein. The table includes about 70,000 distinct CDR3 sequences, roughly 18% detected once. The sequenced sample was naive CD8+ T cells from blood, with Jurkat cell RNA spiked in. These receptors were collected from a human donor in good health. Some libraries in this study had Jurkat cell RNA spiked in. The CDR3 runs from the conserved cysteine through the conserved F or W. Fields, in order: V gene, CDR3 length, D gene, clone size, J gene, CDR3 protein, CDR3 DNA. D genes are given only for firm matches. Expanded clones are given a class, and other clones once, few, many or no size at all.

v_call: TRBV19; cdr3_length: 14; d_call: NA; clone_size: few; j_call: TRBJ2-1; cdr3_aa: CASSIKNSYNEQFF; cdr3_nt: TGTGCCAGTAGTATAAAAAATTCCTACAATGAGCAGTTCTTC
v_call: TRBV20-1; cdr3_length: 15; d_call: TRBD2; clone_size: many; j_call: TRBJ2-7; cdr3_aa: CSALIAGGPSWEQYF; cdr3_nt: TGCAGTGCCTTGATAGCGGGAGGGCCCTCATGGGAGCAGTACTTC
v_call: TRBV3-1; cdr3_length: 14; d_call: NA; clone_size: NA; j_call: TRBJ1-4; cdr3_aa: CASQSGAANEKLFF; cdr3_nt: TGTGCCAGCCAATCGGGGGCAGCTAATGAAAAACTGTTTTTT
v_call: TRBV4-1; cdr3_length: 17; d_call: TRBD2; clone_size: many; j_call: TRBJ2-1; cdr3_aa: CASSQATAGVLTNEQFF; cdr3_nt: TGCGCCAGCAGCCAAGCGACAGCGGGAGTTCTAACCAATGAGCAGTTCTTC
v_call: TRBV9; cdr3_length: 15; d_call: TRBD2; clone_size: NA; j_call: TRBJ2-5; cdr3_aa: CASSIGRTSQETQYF; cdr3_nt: TGTGCCAGCAGCATCGGGAGGACCTCCCAAGAGACCCAGTACTTC
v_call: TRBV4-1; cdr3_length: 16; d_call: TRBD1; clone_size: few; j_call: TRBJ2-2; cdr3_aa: CASSQRPGQGSGELFF; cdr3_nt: TGCGCCAGCAGCCAACGACCGGGACAGGGGTCCGGGGAGCTGTTTTTT
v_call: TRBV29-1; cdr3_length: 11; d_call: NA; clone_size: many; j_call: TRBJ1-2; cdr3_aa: CSVVEGFGYTF; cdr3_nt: TGCAGCGTTGTGGAGGGGTTTGGCTACACCTTC
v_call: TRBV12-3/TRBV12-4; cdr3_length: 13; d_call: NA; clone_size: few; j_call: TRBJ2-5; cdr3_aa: CASSLQEQETQYF; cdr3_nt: TGTGCCAGCAGTTTACAGGAACAAGAGACCCAGTACTTC
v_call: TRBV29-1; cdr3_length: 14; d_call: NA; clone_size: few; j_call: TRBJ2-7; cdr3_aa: CSARGVGGVYEQYF; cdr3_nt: TGCAGCGCCCGCGGCGTTGGGGGCGTCTACGAGCAGTACTTC
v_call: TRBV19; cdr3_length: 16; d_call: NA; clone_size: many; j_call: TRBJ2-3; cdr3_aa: CASRTRPNLYTDTQYF; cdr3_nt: TGTGCCAGTAGGACTAGGCCGAACTTATACACAGATACGCAGTATTTT
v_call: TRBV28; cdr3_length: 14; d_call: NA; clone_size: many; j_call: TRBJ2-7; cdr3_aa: CASSSSGETYEQYF; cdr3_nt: TGTGCCAGCAGTTCGTCCGGGGAAACCTACGAGCAGTACTTC
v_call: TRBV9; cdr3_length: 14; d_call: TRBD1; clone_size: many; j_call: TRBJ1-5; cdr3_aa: CASSAGQGHQPQHF; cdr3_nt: TGTGCCAGCAGCGCGGGACAGGGTCATCAGCCCCAGCATTTT